This is a list of T cell receptor beta chains from one sample in a study of T-cell memory formation after mild COVID-19. TCRdb used MiXCR to reprocess the 5' RACE reads, holding one entry per CDR3 protein. Among over 120,000 distinct CDR3 sequences listed, approximately 26% were seen once. The sample taken for sequencing was PBMCs or a T cell subset sorted from them (not recorded which). All receptors come from an adult woman who had mild COVID-19 (a few samples of this study predate the infection). Cell type and time point are not known. The conserved cysteine and the conserved F or W are not part of the CDR3 here. The D gene is left open where the match is weak. Where a row states a size, it is once, few, many or the class of an expanded clone; other rows omit it.

J: TRBJ2-3; V: TRBV12-3/TRBV12-4; size: NA; D: NA; CDR3: ASSPGGLGTQY
J: TRBJ2-1; V: TRBV2; size: few; D: TRBD2; CDR3: ASSVGSGTYNEQF
J: TRBJ2-7; V: TRBV27; size: few; D: NA; CDR3: ASSLSASWVHEQY
J: TRBJ1-1; V: TRBV2; size: NA; D: TRBD1; CDR3: ASSAGQGARDTEAF
J: TRBJ2-2; V: TRBV12-3/TRBV12-4; size: NA; D: TRBD2; CDR3: ASSLLAGGLNTGELF
J: TRBJ2-3; V: TRBV21-1; size: NA; D: NA; CDR3: ASSTRRGPPRSDTQY
J: TRBJ2-3; V: TRBV15; size: NA; D: NA; CDR3: ATSRVGADTQY
J: TRBJ2-1; V: TRBV4-2; size: NA; D: TRBD2; CDR3: ASSQEYSGRSSYNEQF
J: TRBJ2-1; V: TRBV6-2/TRBV6-3; size: few; D: NA; CDR3: ASRSITGTITYNEQF
J: TRBJ2-5; V: TRBV29-1; size: NA; D: NA; CDR3: SVEDLEKQETQY
J: TRBJ2-1; V: TRBV25-1; size: NA; D: NA; CDR3: ASSELGGNEQF
J: TRBJ2-7; V: TRBV5-6; size: NA; D: NA; CDR3: ASSFGPGTGTYEQY
J: TRBJ1-2; V: TRBV7-2; size: few; D: TRBD1; CDR3: ASYRGNYGYT
J: TRBJ2-1; V: TRBV20-1; size: NA; D: NA; CDR3: SASPGYYEQF
J: TRBJ1-1; V: TRBV6-1; size: few; D: NA; CDR3: ASREGMDTEAF
J: TRBJ2-7; V: TRBV10-3; size: NA; D: NA; CDR3: AITREQQTYEQY
J: TRBJ2-7; V: TRBV29-1; size: NA; D: TRBD2; CDR3: SVAVAGDLYEQY
J: TRBJ1-1; V: TRBV4-3; size: NA; D: NA; CDR3: ASSLTGLGDTEAF
J: TRBJ2-1; V: TRBV12-3/TRBV12-4; size: few; D: NA; CDR3: ASLQPGSSYNEQF
J: TRBJ1-1; V: TRBV4-1; size: NA; D: NA; CDR3: ASSGESVTTEAF
J: TRBJ2-7; V: TRBV29-1; size: NA; D: NA; CDR3: SVEDATPGGVYEQY
J: TRBJ1-1; V: TRBV29-1; size: NA; D: NA; CDR3: SVEDQRWSEAF
J: TRBJ1-1; V: TRBV7-2; size: NA; D: NA; CDR3: ASSSYVGGDTEAF
J: TRBJ2-5; V: TRBV9; size: NA; D: NA; CDR3: ASSVEGDPMETQY